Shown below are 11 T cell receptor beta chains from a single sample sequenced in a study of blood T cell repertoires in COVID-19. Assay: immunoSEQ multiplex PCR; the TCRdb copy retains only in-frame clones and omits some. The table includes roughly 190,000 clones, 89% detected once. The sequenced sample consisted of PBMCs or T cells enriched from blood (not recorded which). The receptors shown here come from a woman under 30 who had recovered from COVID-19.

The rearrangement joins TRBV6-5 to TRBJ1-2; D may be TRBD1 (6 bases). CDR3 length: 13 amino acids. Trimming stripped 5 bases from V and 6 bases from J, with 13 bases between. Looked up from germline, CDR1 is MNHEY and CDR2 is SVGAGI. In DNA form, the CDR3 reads TGTGCCAGCAGTCTCCGGGGGGCGCATGGCTACACCTTC. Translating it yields CASSLRGAHGYTF.

In DNA form, the CDR3 reads TGTGCCTGGATGGGCTACAACAATGAGCAGTTCTTC. This translates into CAWMGYNNEQFF. The chain is built from TRBV30 and TRBJ2-1; D is unclear. The V gene's germline CDR1 is GTSNPN and CDR2 SVGIG (reference sequence). This CDR3 is 12 amino acids long. V gave up 4 bases and J gave up 5 bases, with 9 bases separating them.

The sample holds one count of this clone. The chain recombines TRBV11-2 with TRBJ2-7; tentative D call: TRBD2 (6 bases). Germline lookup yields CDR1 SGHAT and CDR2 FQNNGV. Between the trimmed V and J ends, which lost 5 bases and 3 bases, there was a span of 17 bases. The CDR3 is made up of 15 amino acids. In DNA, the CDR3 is TGTGCCAGCAGCACCAGACCCGGGAGTATCTACGAGCAGTACTTC. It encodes CASSTRPGSIYEQYF.

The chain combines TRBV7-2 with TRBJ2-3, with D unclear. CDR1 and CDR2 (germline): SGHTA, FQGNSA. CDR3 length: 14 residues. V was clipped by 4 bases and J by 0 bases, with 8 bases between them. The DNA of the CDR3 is TGTGCCAGCAGCTCCCTAACTAGCACAGATACGCAGTATTTT. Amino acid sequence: CASSSLTSTDTQYF.

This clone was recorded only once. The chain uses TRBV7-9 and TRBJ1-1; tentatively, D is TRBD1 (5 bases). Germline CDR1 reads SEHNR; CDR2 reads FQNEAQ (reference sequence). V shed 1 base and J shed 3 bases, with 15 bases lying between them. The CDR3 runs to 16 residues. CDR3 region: CASSLDAGNMYTEAFF. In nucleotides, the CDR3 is TGTGCCAGCAGCTTAGACGCAGGGAATATGTACACTGAAGCTTTCTTT.

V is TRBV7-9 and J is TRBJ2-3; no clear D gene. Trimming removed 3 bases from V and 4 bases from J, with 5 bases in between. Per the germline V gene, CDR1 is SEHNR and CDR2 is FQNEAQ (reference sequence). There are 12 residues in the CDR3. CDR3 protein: CASSLASDTQYF. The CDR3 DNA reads TGTGCCAGCAGCTTGGCCTCAGATACGCAGTATTTT.

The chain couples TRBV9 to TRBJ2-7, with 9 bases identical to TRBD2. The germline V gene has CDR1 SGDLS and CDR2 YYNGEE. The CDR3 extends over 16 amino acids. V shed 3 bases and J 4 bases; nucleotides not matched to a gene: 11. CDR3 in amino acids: CASSDNRAGGPYEQYF. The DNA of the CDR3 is TGTGCCAGCAGCGATAATCGGGCGGGAGGGCCGTACGAGCAGTACTTC.

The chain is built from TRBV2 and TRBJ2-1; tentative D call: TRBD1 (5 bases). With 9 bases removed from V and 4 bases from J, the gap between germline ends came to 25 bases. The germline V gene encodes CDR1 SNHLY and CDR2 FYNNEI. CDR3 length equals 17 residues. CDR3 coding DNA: TGTGCCAGAACACACGACTTACAGGACCTCTCGTACAATGAGCAGTTCTTC. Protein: CARTHDLQDLSYNEQFF.

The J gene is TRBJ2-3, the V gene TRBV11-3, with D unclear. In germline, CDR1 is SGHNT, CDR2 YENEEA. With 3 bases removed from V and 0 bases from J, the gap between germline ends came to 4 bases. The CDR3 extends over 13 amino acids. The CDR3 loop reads CASSLRSTDTQYF. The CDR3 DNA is TGTGCCAGCAGCTTGAGGAGCACAGATACGCAGTATTTT.

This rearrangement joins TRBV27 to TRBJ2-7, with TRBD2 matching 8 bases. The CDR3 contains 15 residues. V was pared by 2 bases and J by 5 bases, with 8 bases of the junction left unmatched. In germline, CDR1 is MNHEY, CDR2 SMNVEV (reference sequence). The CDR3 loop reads CASSLRSGTRNEQYF. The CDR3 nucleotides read TGTGCCAGCAGTTTAAGATCCGGGACTAGAAACGAGCAGTACTTC.

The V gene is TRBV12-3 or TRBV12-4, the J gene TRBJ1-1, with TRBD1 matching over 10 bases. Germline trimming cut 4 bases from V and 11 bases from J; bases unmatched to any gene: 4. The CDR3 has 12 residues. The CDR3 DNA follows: TGTGCCAGCAGTTGGACAGGGGGGCGTGCTTTCTTT. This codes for CASSWTGGRAFF.